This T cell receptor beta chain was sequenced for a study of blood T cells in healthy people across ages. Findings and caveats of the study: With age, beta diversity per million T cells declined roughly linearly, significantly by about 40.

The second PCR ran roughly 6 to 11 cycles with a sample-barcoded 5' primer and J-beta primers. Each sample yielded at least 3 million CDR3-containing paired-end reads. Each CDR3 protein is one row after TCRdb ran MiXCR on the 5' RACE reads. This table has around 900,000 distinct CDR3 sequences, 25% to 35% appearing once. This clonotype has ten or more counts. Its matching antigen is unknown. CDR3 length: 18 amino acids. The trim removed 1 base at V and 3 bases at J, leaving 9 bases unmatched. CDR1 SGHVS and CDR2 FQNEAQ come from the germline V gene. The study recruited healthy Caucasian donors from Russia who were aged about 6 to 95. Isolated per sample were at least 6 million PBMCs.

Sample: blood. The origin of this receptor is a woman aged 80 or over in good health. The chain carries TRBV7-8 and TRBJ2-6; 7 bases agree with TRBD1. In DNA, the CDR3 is TGTGCCAGCAGCTTAGTGAGAGGGGGCGCGAGTGGGGCCAACGTCCTGACTTTC. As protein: CASSLVRGGASGANVLTF.